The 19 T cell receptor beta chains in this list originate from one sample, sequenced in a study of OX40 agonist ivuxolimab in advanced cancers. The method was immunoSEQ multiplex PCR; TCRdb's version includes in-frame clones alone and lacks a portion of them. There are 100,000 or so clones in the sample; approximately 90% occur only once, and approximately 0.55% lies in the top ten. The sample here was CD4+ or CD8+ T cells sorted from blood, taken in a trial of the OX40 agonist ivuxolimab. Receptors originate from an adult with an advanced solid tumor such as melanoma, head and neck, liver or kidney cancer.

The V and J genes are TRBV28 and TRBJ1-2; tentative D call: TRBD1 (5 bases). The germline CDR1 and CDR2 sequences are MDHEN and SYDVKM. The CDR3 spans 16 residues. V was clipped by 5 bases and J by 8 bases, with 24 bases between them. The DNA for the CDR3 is TGTGCCAGCAGTCCGGGGGGGACCGGACGCTCGGGGGGCTACACCTTC. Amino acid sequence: CASSPGGTGRSGGYTF.

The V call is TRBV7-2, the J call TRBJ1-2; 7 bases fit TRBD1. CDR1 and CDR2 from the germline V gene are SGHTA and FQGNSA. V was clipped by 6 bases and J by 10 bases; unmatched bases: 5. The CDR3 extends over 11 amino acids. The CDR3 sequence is CASSSGTDYTF. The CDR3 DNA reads TGTGCCAGCAGTTCCGGGACAGACTACACCTTC.

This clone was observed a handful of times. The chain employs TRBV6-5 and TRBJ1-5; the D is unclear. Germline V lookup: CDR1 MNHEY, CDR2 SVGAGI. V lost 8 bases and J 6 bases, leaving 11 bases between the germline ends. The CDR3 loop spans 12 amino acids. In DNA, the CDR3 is TGTGCCAGCGGCTGGACGGCTCAGCCCCAGCATTTT. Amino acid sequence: CASGWTAQPQHF.

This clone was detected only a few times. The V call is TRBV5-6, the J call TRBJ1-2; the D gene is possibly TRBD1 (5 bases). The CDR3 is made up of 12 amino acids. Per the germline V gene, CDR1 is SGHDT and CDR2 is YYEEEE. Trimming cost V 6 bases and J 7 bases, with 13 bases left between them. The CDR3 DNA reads TGTGCCAGCACCCCGGGGGTCGGTGGCTACACCTTC. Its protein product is CASTPGVGGYTF.

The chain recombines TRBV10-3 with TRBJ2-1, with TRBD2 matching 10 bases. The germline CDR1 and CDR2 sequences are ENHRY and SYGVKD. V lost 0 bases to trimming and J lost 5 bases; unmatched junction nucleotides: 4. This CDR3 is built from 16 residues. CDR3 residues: CAISESLLAGDNEQFF. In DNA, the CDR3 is TGTGCCATCAGTGAGTCGCTTCTAGCGGGAGACAATGAGCAGTTCTTC.

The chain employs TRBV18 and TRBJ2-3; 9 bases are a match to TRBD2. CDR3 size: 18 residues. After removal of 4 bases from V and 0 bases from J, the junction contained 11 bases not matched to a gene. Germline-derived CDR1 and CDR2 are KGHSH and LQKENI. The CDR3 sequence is CASSLRRAGGLSTDTQYF. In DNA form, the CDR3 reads TGTGCCAGCTCACTTCGACGAGCGGGAGGATTAAGCACAGATACGCAGTATTTT.

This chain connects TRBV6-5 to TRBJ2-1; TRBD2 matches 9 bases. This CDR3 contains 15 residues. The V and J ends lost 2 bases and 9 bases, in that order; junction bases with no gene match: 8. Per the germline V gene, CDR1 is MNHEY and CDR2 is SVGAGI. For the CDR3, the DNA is TGTGCCAGCAGTTACCTTAGCGGGAGAAGCGGTGAGCAGTTCTTC. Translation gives CASSYLSGRSGEQFF.

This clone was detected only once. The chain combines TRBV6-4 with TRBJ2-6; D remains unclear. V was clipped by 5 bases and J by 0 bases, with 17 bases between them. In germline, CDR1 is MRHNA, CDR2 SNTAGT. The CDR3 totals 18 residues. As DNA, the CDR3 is TGTGCCAGCAGTAGAACAGTTTTGGGTAACTCTGGGGCCAACGTCCTGACTTTC. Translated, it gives CASSRTVLGNSGANVLTF.

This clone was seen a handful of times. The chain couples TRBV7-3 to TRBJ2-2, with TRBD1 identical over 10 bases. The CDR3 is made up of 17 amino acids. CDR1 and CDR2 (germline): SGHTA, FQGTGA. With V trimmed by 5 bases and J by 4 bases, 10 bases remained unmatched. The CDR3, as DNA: TGTGCCAGCAGCCTTGCCGGGACAGGGGTTGGCACCGGGGAGCTGTTTTTT. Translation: CASSLAGTGVGTGELFF.

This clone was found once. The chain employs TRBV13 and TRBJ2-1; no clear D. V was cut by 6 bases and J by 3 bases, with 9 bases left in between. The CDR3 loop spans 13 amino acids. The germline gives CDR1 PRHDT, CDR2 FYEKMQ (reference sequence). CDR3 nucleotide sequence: TGTGCCAGCAGGGTGGGGTTCTACAATGAGCAGTTCTTC. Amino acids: CASRVGFYNEQFF.

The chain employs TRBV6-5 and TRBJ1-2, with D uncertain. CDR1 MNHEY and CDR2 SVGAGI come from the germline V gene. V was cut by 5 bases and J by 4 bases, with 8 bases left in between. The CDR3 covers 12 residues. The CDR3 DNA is TGTGCCAGCAGTACCGGACGCTATGGCTACACCTTC. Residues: CASSTGRYGYTF.

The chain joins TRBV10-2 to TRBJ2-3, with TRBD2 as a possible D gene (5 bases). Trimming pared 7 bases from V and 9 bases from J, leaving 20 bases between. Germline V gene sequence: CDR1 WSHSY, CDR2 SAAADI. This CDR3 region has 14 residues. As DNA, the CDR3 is TGCGCCAGCACCCAAATAAGGAGCGGCGGCACGCAGTATTTT. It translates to CASTQIRSGGTQYF.

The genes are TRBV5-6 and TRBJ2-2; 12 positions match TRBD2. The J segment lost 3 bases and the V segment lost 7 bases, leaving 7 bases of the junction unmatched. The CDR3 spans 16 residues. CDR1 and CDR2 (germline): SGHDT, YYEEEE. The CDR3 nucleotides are TGTGCCAGCCACTTCGGACTAGCGGGACACACCGGGGAGCTGTTTTTT. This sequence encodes CASHFGLAGHTGELFF.

The CDR3 region has the DNA TGTGCCAGCAGCTCAGGACGGATTACTAATGAAAAACTGTTTTTT. Its translation is CASSSGRITNEKLFF. The chain links TRBV13 to TRBJ1-4; D gene unclear. The CDR3 covers 15 residues. Germline CDR1 is PRHDT and CDR2 is FYEKMQ (reference sequence). Trimming stripped 4 bases from V and 2 bases from J, with 11 bases between. The full variable domain, in which reference TRBV13 and TRBJ1-4 provide the parts outside the CDR3, is AAGVIQSPRHLIKEKRETATLKCYPIPRHDTVYWYQQGPGQDPQFLISFYEKMQSDKGSIPDRFSAQQFSDYHSELNMSSLELGDSALYFCASSSGRITNEKLFFGSGTQLSVL.

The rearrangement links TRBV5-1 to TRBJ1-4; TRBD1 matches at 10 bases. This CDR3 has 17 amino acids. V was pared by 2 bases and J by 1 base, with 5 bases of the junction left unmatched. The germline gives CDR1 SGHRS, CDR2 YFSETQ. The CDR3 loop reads CASSLGQGVVTNEKLFF. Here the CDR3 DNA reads TGCGCCAGCAGCTTAGGACAGGGGGTAGTAACTAATGAAAAACTGTTTTTT.

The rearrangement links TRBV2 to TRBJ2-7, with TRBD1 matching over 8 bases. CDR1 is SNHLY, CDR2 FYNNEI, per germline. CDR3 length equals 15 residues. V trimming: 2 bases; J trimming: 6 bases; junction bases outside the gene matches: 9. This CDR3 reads CASSELGQGALEQYF. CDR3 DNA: TGTGCCAGCAGTGAACTAGGACAGGGAGCCCTCGAGCAGTACTTC.

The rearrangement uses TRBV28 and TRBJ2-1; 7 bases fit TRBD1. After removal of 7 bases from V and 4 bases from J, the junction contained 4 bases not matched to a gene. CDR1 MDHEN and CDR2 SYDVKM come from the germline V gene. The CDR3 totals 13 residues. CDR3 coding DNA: TGTGCCAGCACCGGGACAGATTACAATGAGCAGTTCTTC. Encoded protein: CASTGTDYNEQFF. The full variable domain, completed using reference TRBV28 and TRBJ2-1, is DVKVTQSSRYLVKRTGEKVFLECVQDMDHENMFWYRQDPGLGLRLIYFSYDVKMKEKGDIPEGYSVSREKKERFSLILESASTNQTSMYLCASTGTDYNEQFFGPGTRLTVL.

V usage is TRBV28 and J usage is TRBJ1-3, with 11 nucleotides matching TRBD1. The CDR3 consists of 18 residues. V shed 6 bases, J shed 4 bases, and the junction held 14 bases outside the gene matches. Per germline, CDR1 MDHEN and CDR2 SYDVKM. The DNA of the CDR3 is TGTGCCAGCAGGTTGGGGGGACAGGGGGACATCCTAGGAAACACCATATATTTT. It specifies CASRLGGQGDILGNTIYF. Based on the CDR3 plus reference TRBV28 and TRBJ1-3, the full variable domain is DVKVTQSSRYLVKRTGEKVFLECVQDMDHENMFWYRQDPGLGLRLIYFSYDVKMKEKGDIPEGYSVSREKKERFSLILESASTNQTSMYLCASRLGGQGDILGNTIYFGEGSWLTVV.

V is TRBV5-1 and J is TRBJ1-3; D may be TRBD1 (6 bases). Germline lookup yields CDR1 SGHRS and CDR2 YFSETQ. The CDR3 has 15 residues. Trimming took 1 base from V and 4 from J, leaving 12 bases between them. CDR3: CASSLNRGAGNTIYF. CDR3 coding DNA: TGCGCCAGCAGCTTGAATAGGGGGGCAGGAAACACCATATATTTT.